Following are 31 T cell receptor beta chains from one sample sequenced in a study of T cells after yellow fever vaccination. TCRdb recomputed calls from the 5' RACE reads with MiXCR, one row per CDR3 protein. In the table there are about 300,000 distinct CDR3 sequences, less than 9.5% of which are singletons. The sample was CD4+ T cells sorted from PBMCs, taken 5 days after the yellow fever booster vaccination. All receptors derive from a young man who received the YFV17D yellow fever vaccine.

This clonotype was seen only a few times. CDR3 nucleotides: TGTGCCAGCAGCGAAACCGGGACAGGGGTCTCCTACGAGCAGTACTTC. It encodes CASSETGTGVSYEQYF. The chain combines TRBV7-9 with TRBJ2-7, with 10 bases aligning to TRBD1. Germline CDR1 SEHNR, CDR2 FQNEAQ (reference sequence). Trimming at V came to 5 bases and at J to 0 bases, leaving 7 bases not matched to a gene. The CDR3 covers 16 residues.

The V and J genes are TRBV12-3 or TRBV12-4 and TRBJ1-2, with D possibly matching TRBD1 (5 bases). V gave up 3 bases and J gave up 2 bases, with 7 bases separating them. This CDR3 contains 13 residues. CDR3 protein: CASSFSGNYGYTF. For the CDR3, the DNA is TGTGCCAGCAGTTTTTCAGGGAACTATGGCTACACCTTC.

This clonotype was recorded a few times. The chain links TRBV5-6 to TRBJ2-5; D ambiguous. Deletions cut 4 bases from V and 4 bases from J, with 17 bases between. Looked up from germline, CDR1 is SGHDT and CDR2 is YYEEEE. This CDR3 is built from 15 residues. This CDR3 is CASSRLDLQAETQYF. The CDR3 coding sequence is TGTGCCAGCAGCCGATTAGACCTCCAGGCAGAGACCCAGTACTTC.

In this sample, this clonotype turned up a few times. This chain uses TRBV25-1 with TRBJ2-7; D perhaps matches TRBD1 (6 bases). V lost 1 base to trimming and J lost 4 bases, with 11 bases between them. The CDR3 consists of 14 residues. Germline V gives CDR1 MGHDK, CDR2 SYGVNS. CDR3 amino acids: CASSELGTQYEQYF. The DNA of the CDR3 is TGTGCCAGCAGTGAATTAGGGACACAGTACGAGCAGTACTTC.

The chain combines TRBV4-1 with TRBJ2-1; 10 bases are shared with TRBD2. The CDR3 has 19 residues. CDR1 MGHRA and CDR2 YSYEKL come from the germline V gene. J gave up 9 bases and V 4 bases, and 21 bases lay outside the gene matches. The CDR3, as DNA: TGCGCCAGCAGCCTCAGGGGGCTAGCGGGGGTAGATACCCCCACTGAGCAGTTCTTC. Translation gives CASSLRGLAGVDTPTEQFF.

The rearrangement uses TRBV4-1 and TRBJ2-1; 11 nucleotides line up with TRBD2. Trimming removed 1 base from V and 4 bases from J; junction bases left unmatched: 3. This CDR3 region has 16 residues. The germline V gene has CDR1 MGHRA and CDR2 YSYEKL. CDR3 bases: TGCGCCAGCAGCCAAGGACTAGCGGGGCGATACAATGAGCAGTTCTTC. Protein: CASSQGLAGRYNEQFF.

The chain is built from TRBV18 and TRBJ2-5, with D perhaps matching TRBD1 (5 bases). Looked up from germline, CDR1 is KGHSH and CDR2 is LQKENI. V was clipped by 0 bases and J by 1 base, with 6 bases between them. The CDR3 runs to 14 residues. The CDR3 DNA follows: TGTGCCAGCTCACCACCCACAGGCCAAGAGACCCAGTACTTC. This translates into CASSPPTGQETQYF. Filled out from reference TRBV18 and TRBJ2-5, the complete variable domain reads NAGVMQNPRHLVRRRGQEARLRCSPMKGHSHVYWYRQLPEEGLKFMVYLQKENIIDESGMPKERFSAEFPKEGPSILRIQQVVRGDSAAYFCASSPPTGQETQYFGPGTRLLVL.

This chain uses TRBV18 with TRBJ1-3; unclear D gene. The CDR3 extends over 13 amino acids. CDR1 and CDR2 (germline): KGHSH, LQKENI. Trimming removed 5 bases at V and 7 bases at J, with 12 bases between. CDR3 in amino acids: CASSKDGPNTIYF. Here the CDR3 DNA reads TGTGCCAGCTCAAAGGACGGCCCGAACACCATATATTTT.

The gene calls are TRBV6-2 or TRBV6-3 and TRBJ1-1; D not resolved. The CDR3 spans 13 residues. In germline, CDR1 is MNHEY, CDR2 SVGEGT. Trimming shortened V by 9 bases and J by 3 bases, and 14 bases separated the two germline ends. The CDR3 sequence is CASMEVRDTEAFF. The CDR3 DNA reads as TGTGCCAGTATGGAGGTAAGGGACACTGAAGCTTTCTTT.

This clonotype has more than one count but fewer than ten. The chain recombines TRBV7-2 with TRBJ1-1; TRBD1 aligns across 7 bases. The CDR3 is 15 amino acids. CDR1 and CDR2 from the germline V gene are SGHTA and FQGNSA. V lost 5 bases to trimming and J lost 1 base; unmatched junction nucleotides: 7. As DNA, the CDR3 is TGTGCCAGCAGCACTCGGGACAGAGAGAACACTGAAGCTTTCTTT. Residues: CASSTRDRENTEAFF.

This clonotype was picked up a small number of times. The V and J genes are TRBV7-2 and TRBJ2-5, with a weak D call TRBD1 (5 bases). Per the germline V gene, CDR1 is SGHTA and CDR2 is FQGNSA. V was cut by 0 bases and J by 2 bases, with 7 bases left in between. There are 14 residues in the CDR3. CDR3 DNA sequence: TGTGCCAGCAGCTTAGCGGACAATCAAGAGACCCAGTACTTC. Its protein is CASSLADNQETQYF.

The chain combines TRBV7-9 with TRBJ1-4; D uncertain. V dropped 4 bases and J dropped 2 bases, with 8 bases sitting between them. Germline loops: CDR1 SEHNR, CDR2 FQNEAQ (reference sequence). The CDR3 is 14 residues long. CDR3 DNA sequence: TGTGCCAGCAGCTCACAGAGGACTAATGAAAAACTGTTTTTT. This gives the protein CASSSQRTNEKLFF. The entire variable domain, with the rest obtained from reference TRBV7-9 and TRBJ1-4, is as follows: DTGVSQNPRHKITKRGQNVTFRCDPISEHNRLYWYRQTLGQGPEFLTYFQNEAQLEKSRLLSDRFSAERPKGSFSTLEIQRTEQGDSAMYLCASSSQRTNEKLFFGSGTQLSVL.

At least ten counts were recorded for this clonotype. This chain joins TRBV11-2 and TRBJ1-2; D gene ambiguous. V shed 1 base and J shed 2 bases, with 8 bases lying between them. This CDR3 is built from 14 residues. CDR1 is SGHAT and CDR2 is FQNNGV in the germline V gene. The CDR3 nucleotides read TGTGCCAGCAGCTTAGGGGCGATAAACTATGGCTACACCTTC. The encoded protein is CASSLGAINYGYTF.

The gene calls are TRBV7-2 and TRBJ2-5, with 8 bases aligning to TRBD2. Germline V lookup: CDR1 SGHTA, CDR2 FQGNSA. This CDR3 region has 14 residues. The V segment lost 4 bases and the J segment 5 bases; nucleotides outside the gene matches: 6. CDR3: CASSSGGTGETQYF. The DNA of the CDR3 is TGTGCCAGCAGCTCGGGGGGGACGGGTGAGACCCAGTACTTC.

The table lists this clonotype with a few counts. The V gene is TRBV20-1, the J gene TRBJ2-1; TRBD2 is a possible D gene (7 bases). The CDR3 runs to 13 residues. Germline-derived CDR1 and CDR2 are DFQATT and SNEGSKA (reference sequence). Trimming left V 6 bases short and J 4 bases short, with 13 bases between. This chain's CDR3 is CSADRGAYNEQFF. In DNA form, the CDR3 reads TGCAGTGCCGATCGGGGGGCGTACAATGAGCAGTTCTTC.

This clonotype was seen at least ten times. The rearrangement uses TRBV5-5 and TRBJ1-6, with 11 bases fitting TRBD1. This CDR3 has 19 residues. CDR1 and CDR2 (germline): SGHKS, YYEKEE (reference sequence). With V trimmed by 1 base and J by 14 bases, 20 bases remained unmatched. CDR3 nucleotide sequence: TGTGCCAGCAGCTTGCGGACCCCCGGGACAGGGGGACCGGGTGTGTCCCTCCACTTT. Its translation is CASSLRTPGTGGPGVSLHF.

This clonotype turned up a few times. The chain has TRBV4-3 and TRBJ2-3; 9 bases align to TRBD2. Germline trimming cut 0 bases from V and 2 bases from J; bases unmatched to any gene: 6. CDR3 size: 17 residues. Germline V lookup: CDR1 LGHNA, CDR2 YSLEER. CDR3 amino acids: CASSQDLAGAYTDTQYF. The CDR3 DNA reads TGCGCCAGCAGCCAAGATTTAGCGGGGGCGTACACAGATACGCAGTATTTT.

Many counts were recorded for this clonotype. The rearrangement links TRBV5-5 to TRBJ2-1; 9 bases align to TRBD1. V lost 4 bases and J lost 1; bases outside the gene matches: 3. The CDR3 length is 15 residues. Germline CDR1 SGHKS, CDR2 YYEKEE (reference sequence). This CDR3 reads CASSAGTGSYNEQFF. The CDR3, as DNA: TGTGCCAGCAGCGCCGGGACAGGGTCCTACAATGAGCAGTTCTTC.

This clonotype appeared a few times. CDR3 residues: CASTPGMWEGVYGYTF. The CDR3 bases are TGTGCCAGCACCCCTGGAATGTGGGAGGGGGTCTATGGCTACACCTTC. The chain carries TRBV6-1 and TRBJ1-2; D perhaps matches TRBD1 (6 bases). V was cut by 7 bases and J by 4 bases, with 22 bases left in between. The CDR3 sequence is 16 residues long. Germline CDR1 MNHNS, CDR2 SASEGT.

This clonotype was seen a few times. This chain joins TRBV7-8 and TRBJ2-5, with 9 positions matching TRBD1. Per germline, CDR1 SGHVS and CDR2 FQNEAQ. The CDR3 sequence is 16 residues long. V dropped 7 bases and J dropped 4; count of bases not matched to a gene: 13. Here the CDR3 DNA reads TGTGCCAGCACTATAACAGGGGGCCAGTTTGGAGAGACCCAGTACTTC. Translated: CASTITGGQFGETQYF.

The chain joins TRBV5-5 to TRBJ1-4; no firm D call. Germline loops: CDR1 SGHKS, CDR2 YYEKEE (reference sequence). CDR3 length: 15 amino acids. Trimming shortened V by 1 base and J by 6 bases, and 13 bases separated the two germline ends. CDR3 in DNA: TGTGCCAGCAGCTTGCAGGAGGGTACGGATGAAAAACTGTTTTTT. Translating gives CASSLQEGTDEKLFF.

This clonotype was detected only a few times. This chain links TRBV7-9 with TRBJ1-3; no reliable D call. CDR3 length: 12 residues. The V and J ends lost 6 bases and 4 bases respectively, with 7 bases between them. Looked up from germline, CDR1 is SEHNR and CDR2 is FQNEAQ (reference sequence). The CDR3 protein is CASRQEGNTIYF. In DNA form, the CDR3 reads TGTGCCAGCAGGCAAGAGGGAAACACCATATATTTT.

This chain links TRBV7-6 with TRBJ2-2; D is possibly TRBD1 (6 bases). CDR1 SGHVS and CDR2 FNYEAQ come from the germline V gene. Trimming removed 5 bases from V and 4 bases from J, with 14 bases in between. CDR3 length: 15 residues. CDR3 in amino acids: CASSPGQHFTGELFF. The CDR3 coding sequence is TGTGCCAGCAGCCCCGGACAGCACTTCACCGGGGAGCTGTTTTTT. The variable domain in full, with the rest retrieved from reference TRBV7-6 and TRBJ2-2, is GAGVSQSPRYKVTKRGQDVALRCDPISGHVSLYWYRQALGQGPEFLTYFNYEAQQDKSGLPNDRFSAERPEGSISTLTIQRTEQRDSAMYRCASSPGQHFTGELFFGEGSRLTVL.

This chain connects TRBV20-1 to TRBJ1-2; 7 bases agree with TRBD1. This CDR3 has 13 residues. The germline V gene has CDR1 DFQATT and CDR2 SNEGSKA (reference sequence). V lost 3 bases and J lost 4; bases outside the gene matches: 5. The CDR3 DNA reads as TGCAGTGCTAGTAGACAGGGCTTCTATGGCTACACCTTC. This codes for CSASRQGFYGYTF.

This clonotype was counted ten times or more. V and J are TRBV7-2 and TRBJ2-1, with 12 positions matching TRBD1. Trimming took 3 bases from V and 7 from J; bases not matched to a gene: 4. CDR1 SGHTA and CDR2 FQGNSA come from the germline V gene. The CDR3 contains 15 residues. CDR3 bases: TGTGCCAGCAGCTTCATGGGACAGGGGGCGAATGAGCAGTTCTTC. This translates into CASSFMGQGANEQFF.

This chain joins TRBV7-9 and TRBJ1-2; 12 bases line up with TRBD1. V was clipped by 7 bases and J by 8 bases; unmatched bases: 8. The CDR3 is 14 amino acids. Germline CDR1 is SEHNR and CDR2 is FQNEAQ (reference sequence). The CDR3 coding sequence is TGTGCCAGCAATCGAGGGACAGGGGGCAGGGGCTACACCTTC. Its translation is CASNRGTGGRGYTF.

The chain carries TRBV7-9 and TRBJ2-3; 9 positions agree with TRBD2. CDR3 size: 17 residues. The germline CDR1 and CDR2 sequences are SEHNR and FQNEAQ (reference sequence). With V trimmed by 2 bases and J by 2 bases, 8 bases remained unmatched. The CDR3 region is CASSLWVGTSLTDTQYF. In nucleotides, the CDR3 is TGTGCCAGCAGCTTATGGGTCGGGACTAGCCTCACAGATACGCAGTATTTT.

This clonotype has just a few counts. J is TRBJ2-2 and V is TRBV25-1; D remains unclear. Germline V gives CDR1 MGHDK, CDR2 SYGVNS. The CDR3 has 14 amino acids. With 4 bases removed from V and 1 base from J, the gap between germline ends came to 7 bases. The CDR3 is CASSAPLNTGELFF. CDR3 sequence (DNA): TGTGCCAGCAGTGCGCCCTTGAACACCGGGGAGCTGTTTTTT.

This clonotype was detected a few times. This rearrangement joins TRBV12-5 to TRBJ1-1; a possible D gene is TRBD1 (5 bases). Trimming stripped 7 bases from V and 5 bases from J, with 17 bases between. The germline gives CDR1 LGHNT, CDR2 FRNRAP. There are 14 residues in the CDR3. The CDR3 nucleotides read TGTGCTAGTGCCTCGGGTCAGGGTTGGACTGAAGCTTTCTTT. Its translation: CASASGQGWTEAFF. The variable domain in full, completed from reference TRBV12-5 and TRBJ1-1, reads DARVTQTPRHKVTEMGQEVTMRCQPILGHNTVFWYRQTMMQGLELLAYFRNRAPLDDSGMPKDRFSAEMPDATLATLKIQPSEPRDSAVYFCASASGQGWTEAFFGQGTRLTVV.

With respect to this clonotype: Sequence at one end of the junction differs from germline and may be a read error. This chain uses TRBV6-1 with TRBJ2-5, with a weak D call TRBD2 (5 bases). Per germline, CDR1 MNHNS and CDR2 SASEGT. This CDR3 comprises 13 residues. DNA for the CDR3: TGTGCCAGCAGTGAACTAGCCCCAGAGACCAAGTACTTC. Its translation is CASSELAPETKYF.

The genes are TRBV6-1 and TRBJ1-5; tentative D call: TRBD1 (5 bases). Looked up from germline, CDR1 is MNHNS and CDR2 is SASEGT. The V gene lost 3 bases and the J gene lost 1 base, with 10 bases spanning the gap. The CDR3 totals 15 residues. In nucleotides, the CDR3 is TGTGCCAGCAGTGATTGGCAGGGAAGCAATCAGCCCCAGCATTTT. Protein sequence: CASSDWQGSNQPQHF.